The TCR beta chain described here comes from a study of identical twins (dated by TCRdb to between 2015 and 2016). Background for the entire study: To test whether fetal clonotypes persist, the study used deep sequencing on TCR alpha and beta repertoires from monozygotic twins, unrelated adults of various ages, and cord blood. Replicate twin experiments were performed at different times using different library preparation protocols to rule out contamination. What the study reported, not specific to this receptor: Conclusions relied on cross-sectional statistical analysis, since the same donors could not be followed over many years. Out-of-frame TCR alpha sharing in monozygotic twins was systematically underestimated by recombination models, whereas sharing between unrelated individuals was in agreement with the recombination models. Compared with coincidental sharing between unrelated individuals, an excess of low generation-probability sequences was observed among out-of-frame TCR alpha sequences shared between twins. Invariant T cells such as MAIT and iNKT could partly confound zero-insertion analyses, though diverse VJ usage argued against this for most clonotypes. Abundant cord blood beta clonotypes carried fewer insertions; young adult naive repertoires showed a weaker similar trend, while memory repertoires showed none. A weaker excess of twin sharing was found in beta out-of-frame sequences because the signal-to-noise ratio was lowered by fewer shared sequences.

The germline V gene supplies CDR1 MDHEN and CDR2 SYDVKM. The CDR3 covers 13 residues, taking in both the cysteine and the phenylalanine. The read is trimmed to its CDR3 DNA, 39 bases read in frame from base 1. Trimming removed 8 bases from V and 4 bases from J, leaving 14 bases between the germline ends. This clonotype was seen a single time. Its specific antigen is unknown. Per-base quality was not reported, and no clone a single base away is much larger than it. To prepare the library, 5' RACE was applied. Instrument on record: Illumina HiSeq 2000. Template switching introduced a universal primer binding site; the final cDNA contained a unique molecular identifier, enabling accurate counting of TCR cDNA molecules. Specific primers in the conserved constant-segment region were used to synthesize first-strand cDNA for the TCR alpha and beta chains. To control for contamination, every cDNA library carried two barcodes: a SMART-Mk sample barcode plus Illumina barcodes. Two successive PCR steps introduced TruSeq adapter sequences along with Illumina sample barcodes. The TCR alpha and beta cDNA libraries were sequenced on the Illumina HiSeq platform using custom primers. The study's own analysis went as follows. Unique molecular identifiers were extracted from raw reads with MiGEC, and CDR3 positions were determined with MiXCR. Recombination models were inferred per individual with the repgenHMM and IGoR tools using an EM algorithm. Shared clonotypes were analyzed with the tcR package in R, and sharing was normalized by the product of cloneset sizes. To study raw recombination without the effects of thymic and clonal selection, out-of-frame nonproductive sequences were analyzed. The public reads were run again by TCRdb, first through fastp at Q25 and then through MiXCR, and only productive beta chains were kept. Rows are unified per CDR3 protein, each entry keeping the most common DNA and genes. TCRdb's processing, not the authors', yielded these V and J calls. This sample holds some 1,700,000 distinct CDR3 sequences; 32% were observed only once. In total, the top ten clones hold about 0.27% of the sample.

All donors were healthy Caucasians. Sequenced material: cord blood. The TCR was taken from a newborn girl in good health. The V gene is TRBV28 and the J gene is TRBJ1-1, with the D segment identity uncertain. In nucleotide form, the sequence is TGTGCCAGCCGGGCCCTATTTCCCACTGAAGCTTTCTTT. It is translated as CASRALFPTEAFF. The full variable domain, with segments outside the CDR3 supplied by the reference TRBV28 and TRBJ1-1 proteins, appears as DVKVTQSSRYLVKRTGEKVFLECVQDMDHENMFWYRQDPGLGLRLIYFSYDVKMKEKGDIPEGYSVSREKKERFSLILESASTNQTSMYLCASRALFPTEAFFGQGTRLTVV.